A single sample gave rise to the 14 T cell receptor beta chains below, sequenced in a study of T-cell reconstitution after alpha-beta-depleted transplantation in children. The TCRbeta library incorporated unique molecular identifiers. MiXCR, run by TCRdb on the PCR reads, gives a single entry per CDR3 protein. The sample lists almost 250,000 distinct CDR3 sequences; around 25% were seen once. The sample here was PBMCs, taken before TCRalphabeta/CD19-depleted stem cell transplant. The receptors were sampled from a girl aged 2 to 10 with Fanconi anemia, due to receive a stem cell transplant.

This clonotype turned up a few times. J is TRBJ1-4 and V is TRBV20-1, with D possibly matching TRBD1 (5 bases). CDR1 and CDR2 from the germline V gene are DFQATT and SNEGSKA (reference sequence). The CDR3 contains 19 residues. V was clipped by 0 bases and J by 0 bases, with 20 bases between them. CDR3 sequence: CSARDNGMGLVATNEKLFF. The CDR3, as DNA: TGCAGTGCTAGAGACAACGGGATGGGGCTAGTTGCAACTAATGAAAAACTGTTTTTT.

V usage is TRBV29-1 and J usage is TRBJ1-4, with 8 nucleotides matching TRBD1. This CDR3 is built from 14 residues. The V gene end was trimmed by 2 bases and the J gene end by 6 bases; junction bases not matched to a gene: 5. CDR1 is SQVTM and CDR2 is ANQGSEA in the germline V gene. The chain's CDR3 is CSVESGQGHEKLFF. The CDR3 region has the DNA TGCAGCGTTGAATCCGGACAGGGCCATGAAAAACTGTTTTTT.

In this sample, this clonotype turned up many times. The rearrangement links TRBV20-1 to TRBJ1-2; D remains unclear. The CDR3 has 12 amino acids. The germline V and J ends were trimmed by 5 bases and 4 bases, with 11 bases remaining between them. CDR1 and CDR2 from the germline V gene are DFQATT and SNEGSKA (reference sequence). CDR3: CSARMGRYGYTF. In nucleotides, the CDR3 is TGCAGTGCTCGGATGGGTCGCTATGGCTACACCTTC.

This chain uses TRBV7-3 with TRBJ2-5, with 9 bases identical to TRBD1. Germline-derived CDR1 and CDR2 are SGHTA and FQGTGA. This CDR3 region has 15 residues. The J segment lost 3 bases and the V segment lost 5 bases, leaving 7 bases of the junction unmatched. The CDR3 protein is CASSQGQGIEETQYF. CDR3 DNA: TGTGCCAGCAGCCAGGGACAGGGTATCGAAGAGACCCAGTACTTC.

This clonotype came up many times. The V and J genes are TRBV29-1 and TRBJ2-3; D may match TRBD1 or TRBD2 (5 bases each). V was pared by 6 bases and J by 4 bases, with 11 bases between. In germline, CDR1 is SQVTM, CDR2 ANQGSEA. The CDR3 totals 12 residues. The CDR3 region is CSVRGRADTQYF. The CDR3 DNA follows: TGCAGCGTAAGGGGACGGGCAGATACGCAGTATTTT.

This clonotype has at least ten counts. The chain couples TRBV29-1 to TRBJ2-7, with D possibly being TRBD2 (5 bases). The length of the CDR3 is 13 residues. The germline gives CDR1 SQVTM, CDR2 ANQGSEA. V lost 5 bases, J lost 6 bases, and 17 bases lay in between. CDR3 loop: CSVLLERSGEQYF. The CDR3 bases are TGCAGCGTTCTCCTCGAACGGAGCGGCGAGCAGTACTTC.

This clonotype came up a few times. CDR3 nucleotide sequence: TGTGCCAGCGGGCGGGACAAACCCTACGAGCAGTACTTC. Protein product: CASGRDKPYEQYF. The chain employs TRBV6-6 and TRBJ2-7; perhaps D is TRBD1 or TRBD2 (6 bases each). The V end was cut by 8 bases, the J end by 2 bases, with 13 bases between. Germline CDR1 and CDR2: MNHNY and SVGAGI (reference sequence). CDR3 length equals 13 residues.

This clonotype was observed a handful of times. The chain carries TRBV7-6 and TRBJ2-5; TRBD1 matches at 8 bases. The CDR3 runs 15 residues. V trimming: 5 bases; J trimming: 4 bases; junction bases outside the gene matches: 9. Germline lookup yields CDR1 SGHVS and CDR2 FNYEAQ. CDR3 in amino acids: CASSQSPTGVETQYF. The CDR3 DNA reads as TGTGCCAGCAGCCAGAGTCCGACAGGGGTAGAGACCCAGTACTTC.

The V call is TRBV29-1, the J call TRBJ2-7; 7 bases fit TRBD1. CDR1 SQVTM and CDR2 ANQGSEA come from the germline V gene. V trimming: 3 bases; J trimming: 2 bases; junction bases outside the gene matches: 10. This CDR3 is 15 amino acids long. This chain's CDR3 is CSVDDWTGITYEQYF. CDR3 coding DNA: TGCAGCGTTGACGATTGGACAGGAATTACCTACGAGCAGTACTTC.

In its sample, this clonotype was seen a few times. This chain joins TRBV6-1 and TRBJ2-7; TRBD2 aligns across 8 bases. This CDR3 is 13 amino acids long. The trim removed 6 bases at V and 6 bases at J, leaving 7 bases unmatched. Germline V CDR1 and CDR2: MNHNS, SASEGT. The CDR3 DNA reads TGTGCCAGCAGGGGTAGCGGGAATGGCGAGCAGTACTTC. The encoded protein is CASRGSGNGEQYF.

The V and J genes are TRBV28 and TRBJ2-7, with TRBD1 identical over 9 bases. The length of the CDR3 is 15 residues. CDR1 and CDR2 (germline): MDHEN, SYDVKM. Trimming removed 5 bases from V and 1 base from J; junction bases left unmatched: 6. Written as DNA, the CDR3 is TGTGCCAGCAGTCCTACAGGGGGCGCATCCTACGAGCAGTACTTC. This sequence encodes CASSPTGGASYEQYF.

V gene TRBV20-1 combines with J gene TRBJ2-7; TRBD1 matches 7 bases. The V and J ends lost 3 bases and 5 bases, in that order; junction bases with no gene match: 1. The CDR3 is made up of 11 amino acids. Germline V gene sequence: CDR1 DFQATT, CDR2 SNEGSKA (reference sequence). CDR3 DNA sequence: TGCAGTGCTAGGGACAGGAACGAGCAGTACTTC. This translates into CSARDRNEQYF.

This clonotype has more than one count but fewer than ten. The chain combines TRBV7-3 with TRBJ2-7; TRBD2 matches at 7 bases. V shed 0 bases, J shed 0 bases, and the junction held 5 bases outside the gene matches. Germline V gene sequence: CDR1 SGHTA, CDR2 FQGTGA. CDR3 length equals 16 residues. CDR3 bases: TGTGCCAGCAGCTTAACGGCGGGAGAGGGCTCCTACGAGCAGTACTTC. Residues: CASSLTAGEGSYEQYF. The complete variable domain, with remaining parts taken from reference TRBV7-3 and TRBJ2-7, reads GAGVSQTPSNKVTEKGKYVELRCDPISGHTALYWYRQSLGQGPEFLIYFQGTGAADDSGLPNDRFFAVRPEGSVSTLKIQRTERGDSAVYLCASSLTAGEGSYEQYFGPGTRLTVT.

This clonotype was counted at least ten times. CDR3 loop: CASSPGTNSKGRGETQYF. The DNA of the CDR3 is TGTGCCAGCAGCCCGGGGACCAACAGCAAGGGGAGGGGAGAGACCCAGTACTTC. The chain is built from TRBV4-2 and TRBJ2-5, with 7 bases matching TRBD2. Germline V lookup: CDR1 LGHNA, CDR2 YNFKEQ. The CDR3 has 18 residues. V was pared by 4 bases and J by 4 bases, with 18 bases of the junction left unmatched.